Here is one TCR beta chain with its context. Its antigen is unknown. Using its own MiXCR run on the 5' RACE reads, TCRdb lists one record per CDR3 protein. Among approximately 190,000 distinct CDR3 sequences listed, around 18% were seen once. V lost 6 bases, J lost 5 bases, and 19 bases lay in between. Germline V lookup: CDR1 SQVTM, CDR2 ANQGSEA. This CDR3 spans 14 amino acids. These data originate in a study of T-cell memory formation after mild COVID-19. General study points: CD4+ contracting clones were mainly CM and EM; CD8+ ones, EMRA.

The source material was PBMCs or a T cell subset sorted from them (not recorded which). The V and J genes are TRBV29-1 and TRBJ2-5; no reliable D call. The receptor was isolated from an adult woman who had mild COVID-19 (a few samples of this study predate the infection). Cell type and time point are not known. This CDR3 reads CSVGKVLPRETQYF. The CDR3, as DNA: TGCAGCGTCGGTAAGGTCTTGCCAAGGGAGACCCAGTACTTC.